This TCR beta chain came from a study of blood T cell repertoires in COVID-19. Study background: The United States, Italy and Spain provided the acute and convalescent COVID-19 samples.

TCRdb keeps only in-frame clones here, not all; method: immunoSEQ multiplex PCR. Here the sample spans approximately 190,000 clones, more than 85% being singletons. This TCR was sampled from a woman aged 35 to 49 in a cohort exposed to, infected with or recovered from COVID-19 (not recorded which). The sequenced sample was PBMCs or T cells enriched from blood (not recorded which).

The CDR3 spells CASSQDPASENEQFF. The DNA of the CDR3 is TGCGCCAGCAGCCAAGATCCGGCCAGCGAGAATGAGCAGTTCTTC. The V and J genes are TRBV4-1 and TRBJ2-1; D is uncertain. Trimming stripped 0 bases from V and 7 bases from J, with 13 bases between. Per germline, CDR1 MGHRA and CDR2 YSYEKL. The CDR3 is made up of 15 amino acids.